This T cell receptor beta chain was recorded in a study of human T cells and chemical hapten exposure. CDR3 length: 15 residues. The V segment lost 5 bases and the J segment 5 bases; nucleotides outside the gene matches: 8. CDR1 is MNHEY and CDR2 is SVGAGI in the germline V gene. A few counts support this clonotype. TCRdb ran MiXCR on the RACE reads and lists one entry per CDR3 protein. Altogether 180,000 or so distinct CDR3 sequences are present, more than 14% being singletons, with the ten largest covering 1.5% to 2%. Time point described: patch test 1, 2 weeks after DPC sensitization. Treatment denoted: therapeutic diphenylcyclopropenone sensitization with weekly scalp DPC.

The material was whole blood, obtained in connection with sensitization to the hapten diphenylcyclopropenone (DPC). The source is a woman in her twenties or thirties with alopecia areata. Some clones in this sample may be carry-over from other donors' samples. The chain couples TRBV6-5 to TRBJ1-1, with 10 nucleotides matching TRBD1. The DNA of the CDR3 is TGTGCCAGCAGTGTGACGGGACAGGGGTTGACTGAAGCTTTCTTT. It specifies CASSVTGQGLTEAFF.